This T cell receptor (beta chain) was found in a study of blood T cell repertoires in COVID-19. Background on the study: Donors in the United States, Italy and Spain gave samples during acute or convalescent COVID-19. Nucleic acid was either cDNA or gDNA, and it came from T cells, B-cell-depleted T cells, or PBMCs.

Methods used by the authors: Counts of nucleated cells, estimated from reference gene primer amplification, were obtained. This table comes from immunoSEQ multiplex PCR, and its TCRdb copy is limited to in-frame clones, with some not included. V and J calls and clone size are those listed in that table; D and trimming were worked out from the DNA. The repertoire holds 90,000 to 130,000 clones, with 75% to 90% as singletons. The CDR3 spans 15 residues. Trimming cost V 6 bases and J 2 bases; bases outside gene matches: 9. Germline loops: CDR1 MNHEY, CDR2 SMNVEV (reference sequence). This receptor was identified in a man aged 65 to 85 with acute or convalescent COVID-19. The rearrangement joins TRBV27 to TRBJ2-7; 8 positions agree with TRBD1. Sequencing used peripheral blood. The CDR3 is CASSSLGQAPYEQYF. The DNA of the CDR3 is TGTGCCAGCAGCTCGCTGGGACAGGCGCCCTACGAGCAGTACTTC.